This is a list of T cell receptor beta chains from one sample in a study of blood T cells in healthy people across ages. MiXCR, run by TCRdb on the 5' RACE reads, gives a single entry per CDR3 protein. The table shows approximately 790,000 distinct CDR3 sequences, with 62% occurring only once. Sequencing input: blood. These receptors all come from a man aged 25 to 45 in good health. Each CDR3 is given without its conserved first and last residue. The D gene is left open where the match is weak.

TRBV9	TRBJ2-3	.	ASSVAGGSATDTQY
TRBV7-2	TRBJ2-1	TRBD1	ASSSPRDSQYNEQF
TRBV9	.	.	ASSVAHTAYEQY
TRBV4-2	TRBJ2-1	.	ASSQHRDSYNEQF
TRBV7-2	.	.	ASRRNGQSYSYEQY
TRBV28	TRBJ2-7	.	ASRTYGEQY
TRBV9	TRBJ1-6	.	ASSSNPGTASSYNSPLH
TRBV9	TRBJ2-2	.	AGSKRDPGSRFQHRTGELF
TRBV21-1	TRBJ2-4	.	ASSTQSRDRILAKNIQY
TRBV3-1	TRBJ2-3	.	ASSLQVSATDTQY
TRBV6-2/TRBV6-3	TRBJ2-7	.	ASKYGTRAYEQY
TRBV5-1	TRBJ2-1	.	ASSLYADEQF
TRBV24-1	TRBJ1-2	.	ATSDAGINYGYT
TRBV10-3	TRBJ2-7	.	AIRNELQGEQY
TRBV29-1	TRBJ2-3	TRBD2	SAESRAGGPTDTQY
TRBV10-3	TRBJ2-7	TRBD1	AIVTRDRGTYEQY
TRBV10-3	TRBJ2-1	TRBD2	AISAKLAGGYNEQF
TRBV20-1	TRBJ1-5	.	SARGEYSNQPQH
TRBV6-2/TRBV6-3	TRBJ1-2	.	ASSYETGYGYT
TRBV7-9	TRBJ2-3	TRBD1	ASSFRTGGTDTQY
TRBV7-3	TRBJ2-7	TRBD2	ASSREGESYEQY
TRBV12-3/TRBV12-4	TRBJ2-6	.	ASGRGPSGANVLT
TRBV4-3	TRBJ2-3	TRBD2	ASSQDPGGPPTDTQY
TRBV7-9	TRBJ1-4	.	ASSLREGTATNEKLF
TRBV6-2/TRBV6-3	TRBJ2-7	.	ASSYVDYEQY
TRBV7-9	TRBJ2-1	TRBD2	ASSAGLAYNEQF
TRBV6-1	TRBJ2-3	TRBD2	ASSPLASGGASTDTQY
TRBV27	TRBJ1-2	TRBD1	ASRLSPGTGEGYT
TRBV6-6	TRBJ2-5	.	ASSGEETQY
TRBV7-3	TRBJ2-1	TRBD2	ASSFGLAGASSYNEQF
TRBV9	TRBJ1-2	.	ASTGGGLYT
TRBV9	.	.	ASSEGAGDYEQY
TRBV4-3	TRBJ1-5	TRBD1	ASREGAYSNQPQH
TRBV6-4	TRBJ2-1	.	ASSRLGGARNEQF
TRBV6-1	TRBJ2-5	.	ASSGSRGLETQY
TRBV4-2	TRBJ2-1	TRBD2	ASTLAGGRALYNEQF
TRBV10-3	TRBJ2-5	TRBD2	ATMRGEQQETQY
TRBV20-1	TRBJ2-3	TRBD2	SARSAGGPRSPTDTQY
TRBV5-1	TRBJ2-3	.	ASSFPQTDTQY
TRBV29-1	TRBJ2-1	.	SVGGERWPYNEQF
TRBV9	TRBJ2-7	TRBD2	ASSPTSGGPYEQY
TRBV29-1	TRBJ1-1	.	SVESGQGLAF
TRBV10-3	TRBJ2-3	TRBD2	AISGGTSGATQY
TRBV4-3	TRBJ1-6	.	ASSQGQQNSPLH
TRBV24-1	TRBJ2-3	.	ATSDGGTDTQY
TRBV7-2	TRBJ2-3	.	ASSLAEYTQY
TRBV7-9	TRBJ2-7	TRBD1	ASSLVGGQYTYEQY
TRBV4-1	TRBJ2-3	.	ASSQGGGGLTDTQY
TRBV2	TRBJ1-5	.	ASSEDISNQPQH
TRBV11-3	TRBJ2-3	.	ASSLEAGEDTQY